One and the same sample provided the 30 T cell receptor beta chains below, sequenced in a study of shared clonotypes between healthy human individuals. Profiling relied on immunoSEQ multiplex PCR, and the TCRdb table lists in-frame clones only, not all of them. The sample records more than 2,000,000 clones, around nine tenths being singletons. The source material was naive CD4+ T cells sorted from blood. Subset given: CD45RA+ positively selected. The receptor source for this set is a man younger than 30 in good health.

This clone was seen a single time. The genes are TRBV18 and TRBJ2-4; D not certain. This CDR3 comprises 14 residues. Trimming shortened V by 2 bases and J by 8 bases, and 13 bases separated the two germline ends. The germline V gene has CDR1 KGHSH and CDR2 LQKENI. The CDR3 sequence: CASSPLSAFDIQYF. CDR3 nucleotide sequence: TGTGCCAGCTCACCATTGTCAGCATTTGACATTCAGTACTTC.

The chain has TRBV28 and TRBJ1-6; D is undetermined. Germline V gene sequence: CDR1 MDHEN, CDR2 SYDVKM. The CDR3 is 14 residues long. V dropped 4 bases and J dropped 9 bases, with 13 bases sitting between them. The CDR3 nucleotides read TGTGCCAGCAGTTCTCGGGTCTTGGGTTCACCCCTCCACTTT. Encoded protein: CASSSRVLGSPLHF.

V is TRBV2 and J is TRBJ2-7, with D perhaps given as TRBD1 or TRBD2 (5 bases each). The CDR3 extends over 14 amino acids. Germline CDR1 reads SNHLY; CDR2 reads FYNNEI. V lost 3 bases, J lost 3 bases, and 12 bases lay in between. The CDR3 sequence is CASSDKGRDYEQYF. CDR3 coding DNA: TGTGCCAGCAGTGATAAGGGACGGGACTACGAGCAGTACTTC.

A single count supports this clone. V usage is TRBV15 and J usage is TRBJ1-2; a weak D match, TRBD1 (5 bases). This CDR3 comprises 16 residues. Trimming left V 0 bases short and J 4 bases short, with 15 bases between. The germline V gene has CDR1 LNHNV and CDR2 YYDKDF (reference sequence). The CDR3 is CATSRDRSQALYGYTF. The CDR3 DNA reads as TGTGCCACCAGCAGAGATCGTTCACAGGCCCTCTATGGCTACACCTTC.

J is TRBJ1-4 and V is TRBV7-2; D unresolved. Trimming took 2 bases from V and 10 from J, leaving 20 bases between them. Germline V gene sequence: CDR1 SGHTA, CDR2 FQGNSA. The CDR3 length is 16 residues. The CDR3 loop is CASSLRPPDRVGKLFF. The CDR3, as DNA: TGTGCCAGCAGCTTAAGGCCCCCTGACCGGGTAGGAAAACTGTTTTTT.

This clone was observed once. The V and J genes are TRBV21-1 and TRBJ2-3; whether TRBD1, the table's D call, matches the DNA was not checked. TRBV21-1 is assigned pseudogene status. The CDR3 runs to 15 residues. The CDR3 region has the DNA TGTGCCAGCAGCAGACAGGGGGCCTTGACAGATACGCAGTATTTT. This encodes CASSRQGALTDTQYF.

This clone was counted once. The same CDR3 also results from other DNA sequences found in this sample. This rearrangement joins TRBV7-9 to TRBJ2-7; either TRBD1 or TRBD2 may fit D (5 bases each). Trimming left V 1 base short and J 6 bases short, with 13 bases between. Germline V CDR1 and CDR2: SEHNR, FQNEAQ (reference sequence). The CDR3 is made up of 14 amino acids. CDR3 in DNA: TGTGCCAGCAGCTTAGGCAGGGAGCTGGGCGAGCAGTACTTC. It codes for CASSLGRELGEQYF.

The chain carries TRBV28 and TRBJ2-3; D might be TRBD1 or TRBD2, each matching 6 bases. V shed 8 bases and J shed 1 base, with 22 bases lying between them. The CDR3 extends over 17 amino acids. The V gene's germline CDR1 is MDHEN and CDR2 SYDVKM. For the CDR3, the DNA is TGTGCCAGCCGTCCCCCCGGCAGGAGGGGGGGCACAGATACGCAGTATTTT. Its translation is CASRPPGRRGGTDTQYF.

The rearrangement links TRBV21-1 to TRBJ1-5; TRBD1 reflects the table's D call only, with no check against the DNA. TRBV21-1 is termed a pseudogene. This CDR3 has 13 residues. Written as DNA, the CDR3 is TGTGCCAGAAGCACAGGGGGCAGGCAGCCCCAGCATTTT. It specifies CARSTGGRQPQHF.

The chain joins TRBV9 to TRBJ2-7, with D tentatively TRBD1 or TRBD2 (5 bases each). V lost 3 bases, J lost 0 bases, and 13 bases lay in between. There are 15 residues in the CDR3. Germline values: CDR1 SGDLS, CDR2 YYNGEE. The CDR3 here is CASSGRDGSSYEQYF. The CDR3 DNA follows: TGTGCCAGCAGCGGCCGGGACGGAAGCTCCTACGAGCAGTACTTC.

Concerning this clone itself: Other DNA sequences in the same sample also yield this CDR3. This CDR3 is CASSQEGRSNQPQHF. CDR3 nucleotides: TGCGCCAGCAGCCAAGAGGGGCGTAGCAATCAGCCCCAGCATTTT. This chain connects TRBV4-1 to TRBJ1-5, with D maybe TRBD1 (5 bases). Germline V CDR1 and CDR2: MGHRA, YSYEKL. V was clipped by 0 bases and J by 0 bases, with 6 bases between them. This CDR3 has 15 amino acids.

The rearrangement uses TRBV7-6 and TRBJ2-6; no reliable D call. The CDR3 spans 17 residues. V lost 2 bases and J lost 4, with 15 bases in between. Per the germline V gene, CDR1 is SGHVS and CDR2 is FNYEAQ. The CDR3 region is CASSLRPKVSGANVLTF. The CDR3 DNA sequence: TGTGCCAGCAGCTTAAGGCCAAAGGTCTCCGGGGCCAACGTCCTGACTTTC.

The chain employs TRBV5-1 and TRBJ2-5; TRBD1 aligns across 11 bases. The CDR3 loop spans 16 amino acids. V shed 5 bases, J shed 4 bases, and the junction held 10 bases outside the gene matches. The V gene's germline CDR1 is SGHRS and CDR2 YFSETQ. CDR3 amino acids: CASSWGQGDKGETQYF. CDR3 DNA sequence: TGCGCCAGCAGTTGGGGACAGGGGGATAAGGGAGAGACCCAGTACTTC.

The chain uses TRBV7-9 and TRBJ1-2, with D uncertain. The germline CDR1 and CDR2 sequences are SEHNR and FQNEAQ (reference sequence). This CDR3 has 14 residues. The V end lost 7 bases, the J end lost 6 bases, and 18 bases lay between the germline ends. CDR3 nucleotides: TGTGCCAGCACCATTTTGGGAGCGTGGAATGGCTACACCTTC. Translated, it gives CASTILGAWNGYTF.

For the CDR3, the DNA is TGCGCCAGCAGCCCTCCTGGACACGGCTATGGCTACACCTTC. Translated: CASSPPGHGYGYTF. V and J are TRBV4-1 and TRBJ1-2, with D perhaps TRBD1 (5 bases). With 4 bases removed from V and 4 bases from J, the gap between germline ends came to 13 bases. Germline CDR1 reads MGHRA; CDR2 reads YSYEKL. This CDR3 contains 14 residues.

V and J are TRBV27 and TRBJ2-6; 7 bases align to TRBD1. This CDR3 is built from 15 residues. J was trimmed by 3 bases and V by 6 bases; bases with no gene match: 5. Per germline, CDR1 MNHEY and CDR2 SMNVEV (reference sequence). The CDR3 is CASSADRVGANVLTF. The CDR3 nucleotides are TGTGCCAGCAGCGCCGACAGGGTTGGGGCCAACGTCCTGACTTTC.

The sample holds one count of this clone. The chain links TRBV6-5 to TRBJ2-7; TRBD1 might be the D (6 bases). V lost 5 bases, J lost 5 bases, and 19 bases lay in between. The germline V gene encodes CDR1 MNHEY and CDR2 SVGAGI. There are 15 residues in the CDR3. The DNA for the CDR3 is TGTGCCAGCAGTGCGGACAGTCTCGTCAACGACGAGCAGTACTTC. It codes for CASSADSLVNDEQYF.

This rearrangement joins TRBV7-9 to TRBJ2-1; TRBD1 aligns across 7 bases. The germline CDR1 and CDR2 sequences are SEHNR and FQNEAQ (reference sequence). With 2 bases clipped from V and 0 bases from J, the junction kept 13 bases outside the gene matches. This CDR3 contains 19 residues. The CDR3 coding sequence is TGTGCCAGCAGCTTAATCTCAGGGGAAGGGGGCCCCTCCTACAATGAGCAGTTCTTC. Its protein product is CASSLISGEGGPSYNEQFF.

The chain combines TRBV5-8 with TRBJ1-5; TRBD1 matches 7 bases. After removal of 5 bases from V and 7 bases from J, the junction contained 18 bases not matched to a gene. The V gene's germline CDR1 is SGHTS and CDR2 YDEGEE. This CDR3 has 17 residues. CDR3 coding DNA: TGTGCCAGCAGACCAGGGACAGCCGCGTACCTTAGACAGCCCCAGCATTTT. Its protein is CASRPGTAAYLRQPQHF.

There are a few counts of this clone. CDR3 amino acids: CASSLALVDGYTF. CDR3 in DNA: TGTGCCAGCAGCTTAGCGCTGGTAGATGGCTACACCTTC. The chain couples TRBV7-2 to TRBJ1-2; D gene uncertain. The CDR3 covers 13 residues. Germline-derived CDR1 and CDR2 are SGHTA and FQGNSA. V was cut by 0 bases and J by 6 bases, with 8 bases left in between.

The CDR3: CASRQGIGPYGYTF. For the CDR3, the DNA is TGTGCCAGCAGACAGGGTATAGGCCCCTATGGCTACACCTTC. The chain is built from TRBV6-1 and TRBJ1-2, with D possibly being TRBD1 (6 bases). V was cut by 6 bases and J by 4 bases, with 15 bases left in between. Germline lookup yields CDR1 MNHNS and CDR2 SASEGT. The CDR3 extends over 14 amino acids.

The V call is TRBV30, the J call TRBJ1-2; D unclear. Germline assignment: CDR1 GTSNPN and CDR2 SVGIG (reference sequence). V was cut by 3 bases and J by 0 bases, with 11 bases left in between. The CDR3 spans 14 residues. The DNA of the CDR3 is TGTGCCTGGAGGCTCGGAGAAGCTAACTATGGCTACACCTTC. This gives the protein CAWRLGEANYGYTF.

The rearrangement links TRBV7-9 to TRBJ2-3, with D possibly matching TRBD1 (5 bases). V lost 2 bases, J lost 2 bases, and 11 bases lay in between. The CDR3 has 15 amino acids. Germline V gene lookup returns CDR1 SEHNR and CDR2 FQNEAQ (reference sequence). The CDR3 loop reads CASSLQGSVTDTQYF. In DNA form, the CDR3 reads TGTGCCAGCAGCTTACAGGGTTCGGTCACAGATACGCAGTATTTT.

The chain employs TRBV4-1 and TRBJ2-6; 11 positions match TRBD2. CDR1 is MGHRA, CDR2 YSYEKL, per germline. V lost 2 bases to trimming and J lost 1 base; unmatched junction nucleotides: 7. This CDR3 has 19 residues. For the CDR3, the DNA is TGCGCCAGCAGCCAAAACCTGCTAGCGGGGGGTTCTGGGGCCAACGTCCTGACTTTC. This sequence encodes CASSQNLLAGGSGANVLTF.

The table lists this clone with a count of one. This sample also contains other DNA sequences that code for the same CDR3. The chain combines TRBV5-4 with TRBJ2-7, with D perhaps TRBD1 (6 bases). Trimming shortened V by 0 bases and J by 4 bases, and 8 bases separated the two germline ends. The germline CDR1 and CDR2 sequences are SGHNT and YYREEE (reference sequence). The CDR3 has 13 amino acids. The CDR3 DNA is TGTGCCAGCAGCTTGGCCCAGGGGTACGAGCAGTACTTC. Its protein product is CASSLAQGYEQYF.

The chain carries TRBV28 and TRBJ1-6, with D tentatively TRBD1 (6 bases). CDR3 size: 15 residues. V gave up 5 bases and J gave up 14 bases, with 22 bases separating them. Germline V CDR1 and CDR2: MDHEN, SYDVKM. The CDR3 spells CASSTPGTPGGALHF. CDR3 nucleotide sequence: TGTGCCAGCAGTACCCCAGGGACACCCGGCGGGGCCCTCCACTTT. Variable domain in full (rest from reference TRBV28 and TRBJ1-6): DVKVTQSSRYLVKRTGEKVFLECVQDMDHENMFWYRQDPGLGLRLIYFSYDVKMKEKGDIPEGYSVSREKKERFSLILESASTNQTSMYLCASSTPGTPGGALHFGNGTRLTVT.

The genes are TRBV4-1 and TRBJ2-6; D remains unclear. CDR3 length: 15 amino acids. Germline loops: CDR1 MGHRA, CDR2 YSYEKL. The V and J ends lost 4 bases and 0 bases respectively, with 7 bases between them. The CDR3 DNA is TGCGCCAGCAGCCTCGGAACCTCTGGGGCCAACGTCCTGACTTTC. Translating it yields CASSLGTSGANVLTF.

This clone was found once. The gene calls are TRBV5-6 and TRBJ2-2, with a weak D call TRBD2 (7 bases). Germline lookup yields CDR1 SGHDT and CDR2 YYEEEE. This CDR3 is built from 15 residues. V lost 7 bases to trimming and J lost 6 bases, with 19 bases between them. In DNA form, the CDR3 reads TGTGCCAGCCGAAGGGGGGGCGTAGAGGCCGGGGAGCTGTTTTTT. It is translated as CASRRGGVEAGELFF. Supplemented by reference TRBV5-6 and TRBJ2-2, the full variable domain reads DAGVTQSPTHLIKTRGQQVTLRCSPKSGHDTVSWYQQALGQGPQFIFQYYEEEERQRGNFPDRFSGHQFPNYSSELNVNALLLGDSALYLCASRRGGVEAGELFFGEGSRLTVL.

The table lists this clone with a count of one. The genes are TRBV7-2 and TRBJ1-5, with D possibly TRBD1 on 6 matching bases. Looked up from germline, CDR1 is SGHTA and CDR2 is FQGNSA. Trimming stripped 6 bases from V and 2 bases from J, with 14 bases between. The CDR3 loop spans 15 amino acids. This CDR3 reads CASSTTGTGNQPQHF. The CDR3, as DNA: TGTGCCAGCAGTACTACAGGGACGGGCAATCAGCCCCAGCATTTT.

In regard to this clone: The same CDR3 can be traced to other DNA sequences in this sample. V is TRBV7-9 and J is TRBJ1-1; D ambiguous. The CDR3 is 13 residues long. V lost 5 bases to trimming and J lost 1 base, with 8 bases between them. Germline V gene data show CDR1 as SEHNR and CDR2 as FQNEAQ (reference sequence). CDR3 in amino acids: CASSQQENTEAFF. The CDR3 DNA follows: TGTGCCAGCAGCCAACAAGAGAACACTGAAGCTTTCTTT. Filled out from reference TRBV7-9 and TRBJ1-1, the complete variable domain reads DTGVSQNPRHKITKRGQNVTFRCDPISEHNRLYWYRQTLGQGPEFLTYFQNEAQLEKSRLLSDRFSAERPKGSFSTLEIQRTEQGDSAMYLCASSQQENTEAFFGQGTRLTVV.